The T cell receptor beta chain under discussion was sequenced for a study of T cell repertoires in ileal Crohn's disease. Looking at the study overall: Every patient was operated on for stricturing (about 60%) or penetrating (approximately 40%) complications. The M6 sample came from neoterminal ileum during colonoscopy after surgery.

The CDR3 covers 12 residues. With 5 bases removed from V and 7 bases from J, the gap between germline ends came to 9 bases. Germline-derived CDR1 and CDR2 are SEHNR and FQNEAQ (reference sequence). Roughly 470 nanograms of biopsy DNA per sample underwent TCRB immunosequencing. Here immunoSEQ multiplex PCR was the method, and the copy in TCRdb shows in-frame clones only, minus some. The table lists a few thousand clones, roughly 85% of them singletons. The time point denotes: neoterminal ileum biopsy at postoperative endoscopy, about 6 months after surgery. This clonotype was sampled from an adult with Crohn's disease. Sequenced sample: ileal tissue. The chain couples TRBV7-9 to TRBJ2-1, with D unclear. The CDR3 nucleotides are TGTGCCAGCAGCCCCAGAAGGAATGAGCAGTTCTTC. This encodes CASSPRRNEQFF.